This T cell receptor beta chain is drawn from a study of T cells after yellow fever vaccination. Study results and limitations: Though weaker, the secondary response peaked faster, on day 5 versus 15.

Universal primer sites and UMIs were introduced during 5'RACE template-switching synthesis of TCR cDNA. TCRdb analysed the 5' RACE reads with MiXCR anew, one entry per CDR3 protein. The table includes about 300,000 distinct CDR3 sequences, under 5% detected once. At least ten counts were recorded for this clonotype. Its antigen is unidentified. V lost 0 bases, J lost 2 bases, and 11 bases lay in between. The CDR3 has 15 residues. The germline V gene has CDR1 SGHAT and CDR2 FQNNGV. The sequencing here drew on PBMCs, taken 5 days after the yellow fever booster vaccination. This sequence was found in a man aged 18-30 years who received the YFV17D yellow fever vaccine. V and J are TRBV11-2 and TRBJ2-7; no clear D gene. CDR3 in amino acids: CASSLDSDGTYEQYF. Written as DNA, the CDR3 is TGTGCCAGCAGCTTAGATTCCGACGGAACCTACGAGCAGTACTTC.